This T cell receptor beta chain was sequenced for a study of T cells in localized non-small cell lung cancer (dated by TCRdb to 2018 to 2021). About the full investigation: The study examined T cell repertoires in under 300 patients with early-stage NSCLC and compared tumors with uninvolved tumor-adjacent lungs. The cohort consisted of 236 treatment-naive NSCLC patients whose localized lung tumors had been resected. A mean age of around 66 years was recorded for the NSCLC patients, of whom 129 were male and over 100 were female. What the research found in general, with its limitations: Multi-region tumor sequencing was not performed, so intratumor heterogeneity could not be excluded. Since the design was exploratory, TCR variables were selected using unadjusted p-values with no false-discovery rate correction. A median of approximately 57 of the top 100 tumor clones were detected in paired uninvolved adjacent lung, and around 30 of these tumor clones were also found among the top 100 clones of the paired uninvolved adjacent lung. Longer overall survival was associated with higher T cell density in blood, whereas shorter survival was associated with higher clonality in adjacent lung. Uninvolved tumor-adjacent lung showed the highest T cell clonality, higher than tumor, which suggests more focused antigenic responses in the uninvolved tumor-adjacent lung.

Worth noting for this clone: There is no known antigen for this receptor. The record has no base qualities; no much larger clone is one base away.

At diagnosis, tumor, uninvolved tumor-adjacent lung and peripheral blood were collected and then preserved as a mix of FFPE and fresh-frozen material. Blood samples were analyzed as peripheral blood mononuclear cells for TCR repertoire profiling. The junction carries 13 bases between V and J, which are trimmed by 0 bases and 2 bases respectively. Reading the germline V gene gives CDR1 SGHTS and CDR2 YDEGEE. The CDR3 starts with the cysteine, ends with the phenylalanine, and has 16 residues. Kept here is only the CDR3 DNA, which spans 48 bases and is read in frame from base 1. TCR beta CDR3 regions were sequenced from DNA using the immunoSEQ Assay. In the original analysis: T cell density was computed as TCR beta template counts normalized to usable DNA estimated by amplifying housekeeping genes. Using the preseqR package, richness was estimated by extrapolating to 120,000 templates for tissue samples and 400,000 templates for PBMC samples. Clonality was defined by subtracting Pielou's evenness from one. Differential abundance testing on productive amino-acid clonotypes, with a minimum total count of 5 and an alpha of 0.1, was used to identify tissue-enriched TCRs. The Jaccard Index and the Morisita Overlap Index were used to measure how much the repertoires overlapped between compartments. GLIPH grouped TCR beta CDR3s together with public tetramer-defined viral CDR3s, and a viral motif had to include at least three viral sequences and show V-gene enrichment. TCRdb holds this immuneACCESS table with in-frame rearrangements only. Some clones are missing; in checked studies, unresolved V genes explain under half, and the rest has no known cause. Clone size and V and J calls were adopted from that table, with D and trimming inferred from the DNA. Counted in this sample were approximately 30,000 clones; about 90% of them appeared once. Of the sample, approximately 3% falls within the top ten clones.

The rearrangement joined TRBV5-8 to TRBJ2-3, with TRBD2 as a weak D call on 6 bases. This sequence originates from a woman aged 18 to 55 with stage I lung adenocarcinoma. The sequencing here drew on peripheral blood, taken before any cancer treatment. This receptor carries the CDR3 CASSLAGGDATDTQYF. The bases read TGTGCCAGCAGCTTGGCGGGCGGGGACGCCACAGATACGCAGTATTTT.